This TCR beta chain comes out of a study of cytomegalovirus exposure and HLA in healthy donors. Unmatched junction bases numbered 9, after V lost 8 bases and J lost 7 bases. This CDR3 region has 13 residues. The germline gives CDR1 MNHNY, CDR2 SVGAGI (reference sequence). The table lists this clone with a count of one. The antigen remains undetermined. The protocol was immunoSEQ multiplex PCR, while the TCRdb copy is restricted to in-frame clones and leaves out a portion. The sample holds some 130,000 clones, about 88% seen once. Study observations and caveats: Cytomegalovirus association was assigned to approximately 180 TCR beta chains.

J is TRBJ2-7 and V is TRBV6-6, with 9 bases aligning to TRBD2. This sequence originates from a man aged 30 to 45 in good health and CMV-seronegative. Sequences were obtained from PBMCs. In nucleotides, the CDR3 is TGTGCCAGCCTTGGCGGGAGGGCAGCAGAGCAGTACTTC. Encoded protein: CASLGGRAAEQYF.